Sequencing of this TCR beta chain was carried out in a study of tumor-infiltrating lymphocytes in localized non-small cell lung cancer (dated by TCRdb to the early 2020s). For the wider study: The cohort included patients whose samples were collected after neoadjuvant chemotherapy, as well as both smokers and never-smokers and several histologies. From each patient came resected tumor tissue plus uninvolved lung tissue from that same patient, and the uninvolved lung tissue was described as non-adjacent to the tumor. Flow cytometry, multiplex immunofluorescence, RNA-seq, exome sequencing and proteomics were applied to the same patients as TCR sequencing, which was one of several integrated assays. The overall ICON cohort comprised 150 surgical patients with localized non-small cell lung cancer whose tumors were resected. For under 60 patients, immunoSEQ T-cell fraction was compared between paired tumor and uninvolved lung. What the authors observed across the whole study: Since assay coverage differed from patient to patient depending on how much tissue was available, TCR sequencing was done for only a subset of the cohort. Because different pieces of the same tissue were used for different assays, technical variation could not be separated from intratumor heterogeneity. The TCR-derived T-cell fraction showed no difference between the flow cytometry-defined immunotypes IM1 (good prognosis) and IM2 (poor prognosis). Recurrence-free survival showed no association with tumor T-cell fraction from TCR sequencing (p = 0.61). TCRbeta sequencing supported higher T cell infiltration in tumors than in uninvolved lung tissue, consistent with immunofluorescence CD3 counts.

This clone was seen only a few times. Its recognized antigen is unknown. No quality values exist for individual bases; no much larger clone is one base distant. The CDR3 measures 15 amino acids from cysteine to phenylalanine. CDR3 DNA only is kept here, 45 bases in frame from base 1. From the germline V gene, CDR1 is SGHAT and CDR2 is FQNNGV. Trimming leaves V shorter by 5 bases and J shorter by 7 bases, with the junction holding 11 bases beyond the gene matches. The T-cell fraction in tumor and uninvolved lung tissue was obtained from TCR sequencing using the immunoSEQ assay. Per the source publication's procedure: To analyze survival, patients were divided into a high T-cell fraction group (upper tertile) and a low T-cell fraction group (lower two tertiles), and the two groups were compared using a log-rank test. A signed-rank test was used to test paired tumor versus uninvolved lung differences in T-cell fraction. Not all clones reach the TCRdb copy of this immuneACCESS table, which keeps in-frame sequences only. Checked studies attribute under half of the gap to unresolved V genes and leave the rest unexplained. The DNA gave D and trimming, while V, J and clone size come from that table. The sample contains 10,000 to 15,000 clones, 66% of them found a single time. More than 6% of the sample goes to the ten largest clones.

Enrollment in ICON was initiated in 2016, and the last patient was enrolled in the second half of 2018. A subcohort of some 76 patients provided fresh tumor and matched uninvolved tissue for in-depth immune analyses, with TCR sequencing among those analyses. DNA isolated from bulk tissue, without cell sorting, was used for TCR sequencing. The receptor was isolated from a human donor with non-small cell lung cancer. Sequencing used lung tumor tissue. The chain is assembled from TRBV11-2 and TRBJ2-1; 7 middle bases align to TRBD1. The DNA reads as follows: TGTGCCAGCAGCCTGGGGCAGGGGGTAAAGAATGAGCAGTTCTTC. Its amino acids are CASSLGQGVKNEQFF.